This TCR beta chain originates from a study of blood T cells in healthy people across ages. The use of a sample-barcoded 5' primer and a J-beta primer mix characterized a second PCR of roughly 6 to 11 cycles. TCRdb independently ran MiXCR on the 5' RACE reads; one entry per CDR3 protein. The sample yields more than 1,400,000 distinct CDR3 sequences, around 42% seen once. Germline CDR1 is MDHEN and CDR2 is SYDVKM. Trimming at V came to 4 bases and at J to 7 bases, leaving 5 bases not matched to a gene. This CDR3 is 13 amino acids long. The authors isolated at least 7 million PBMCs per sample. Specimen: blood. J is TRBJ2-5 and V is TRBV28; 8 bases are shared with TRBD2. The receptor was isolated from a young woman in good health. This CDR3 reads CASSSLGRGTQYF. CDR3 coding DNA: TGTGCCAGCAGTTCCCTCGGGAGGGGGACCCAGTACTTC.